This passage covers 30 T cell receptor beta chains from one sample sequenced in a study of CD8 T cells in Susac syndrome. cDNA came from 0.5 to 1 ug RNA primed by random hexamers. TCRdb analysed the immunoSEQ multiplex PCR reads with MiXCR anew, one entry per CDR3 protein. The sample lists some 260,000 distinct CDR3 sequences, around 84% occurring once. The specimen sequenced was CD8+ T cells from PBMCs. Every receptor here comes from a human donor with multiple sclerosis.

This chain links TRBV28 with TRBJ2-3; possible D gene TRBD2, 5 bases. CDR1 and CDR2 from the germline V gene are MDHEN and SYDVKM. The CDR3 sequence is 14 residues long. The V end was cut by 2 bases, the J end by 6 bases, with 12 bases between. CDR3 sequence: CASSLMPDWDTQYF. The DNA for the CDR3 is TGTGCCAGCAGTTTAATGCCGGACTGGGATACGCAGTATTTT.

J is TRBJ2-7 and V is TRBV10-3; 7 nucleotides align to TRBD1. From germline, CDR1 is ENHRY and CDR2 SYGVKD. The V and J ends lost 7 bases and 5 bases, in that order; junction bases with no gene match: 2. This CDR3 region has 11 residues. The CDR3, as DNA: TGTGCCATCAACAGGGGAGACGAGCAGTACTTC. Its translation is CAINRGDEQYF.

This clonotype was counted a single time. V is TRBV19 and J is TRBJ1-3; D is unclear. The CDR3 length is 15 residues. Germline CDR1 and CDR2: LNHDA and SQIVND (reference sequence). Trimming shortened V by 9 bases and J by 0 bases, and 15 bases separated the two germline ends. The CDR3, as DNA: TGTGCCAGCCGAGGACGGTCCCGCTCTGGAAACACCATATATTTT. The encoded protein is CASRGRSRSGNTIYF.

This rearrangement joins TRBV6-5 to TRBJ2-1, with 8 bases that match TRBD2. V shed 6 bases, J shed 6 bases, and the junction held 4 bases outside the gene matches. Germline assignment: CDR1 MNHEY and CDR2 SVGAGI. The CDR3 has 13 amino acids. CDR3 nucleotides: TGTGCCAGCAGAAGGACTAGCATCAATGAGCAGTTCTTC. Protein product: CASRRTSINEQFF.

The genes are TRBV7-9 and TRBJ2-7; 10 nucleotides line up with TRBD2. The CDR3 has 15 amino acids. The germline V gene has CDR1 SEHNR and CDR2 FQNEAQ (reference sequence). Unmatched junction bases numbered 9, after V lost 6 bases and J lost 4 bases. The CDR3 coding sequence is TGTGCCAGCAGTCTAACTAGCGGGAATCTGTACGAGCAGTACTTC. Its translation: CASSLTSGNLYEQYF.

J is TRBJ1-5 and V is TRBV7-2; D is undetermined. The CDR3 consists of 15 residues. CDR1 is SGHTA and CDR2 is FQGNSA in the germline V gene. V lost 1 base and J 4 bases, leaving 11 bases between the germline ends. In DNA form, the CDR3 reads TGTGCCAGCAGCTTAGTATCGGGATCTAATCAGCCCCAGCATTTT. Amino acids: CASSLVSGSNQPQHF.

This clonotype has a single count. This chain joins TRBV15 and TRBJ2-7; 9 positions agree with TRBD1. The CDR3 covers 14 residues. CDR1 and CDR2 from the germline V gene are LNHNV and YYDKDF (reference sequence). The junction had 4 bases not matched to a gene; V was cut back by 5 bases and J by 2 bases. Written as DNA, the CDR3 is TGTGCCACCAGCTTCGGGACAGGGACCTACGAGCAGTACTTC. This translates into CATSFGTGTYEQYF.

This chain connects TRBV7-6 to TRBJ1-1; possible D gene TRBD1, 6 bases. This CDR3 is 16 amino acids long. Germline values: CDR1 SGHVS, CDR2 FNYEAQ. V lost 5 bases and J 3 bases, leaving 19 bases between the germline ends. In nucleotides, the CDR3 is TGTGCCAGCAGCCGAGGGACTCAGGGGCAGGACACTGAAGCTTTCTTT. Protein: CASSRGTQGQDTEAFF.

The V and J genes are TRBV15 and TRBJ2-5, with D possibly matching TRBD1 (6 bases). The CDR3 is 16 residues long. Germline CDR1 reads LNHNV; CDR2 reads YYDKDF (reference sequence). Trimming pared 4 bases from V and 3 bases from J, leaving 18 bases between. The CDR3: CATSTSPGTREETQYF. The CDR3 DNA reads TGTGCCACCAGCACCTCCCCCGGGACAAGAGAAGAGACCCAGTACTTC.

The genes are TRBV4-1 and TRBJ1-5; no definite D call. In germline, CDR1 is MGHRA, CDR2 YSYEKL. CDR3 size: 15 residues. V gave up 0 bases and J gave up 0 bases, with 6 bases separating them. The CDR3 DNA sequence: TGCGCCAGCAGCCAAGAGGACCTTAGCAATCAGCCCCAGCATTTT. Translated: CASSQEDLSNQPQHF.

The rearrangement links TRBV15 to TRBJ1-5; D is unclear. CDR3 length: 14 amino acids. Germline CDR1 reads LNHNV; CDR2 reads YYDKDF (reference sequence). V dropped 1 base and J dropped 4 bases, with 8 bases sitting between them. The CDR3 sequence: CATSRGGWNQPQHF. Here the CDR3 DNA reads TGTGCCACCAGCAGAGGTGGGTGGAATCAGCCCCAGCATTTT.

In its sample, this clonotype was seen a few times. This chain connects TRBV11-2 to TRBJ2-1; the match to TRBD1 covers 9 bases. CDR1 is SGHAT, CDR2 FQNNGV, per germline. The CDR3 has 15 residues. Trimming cost V 5 bases and J 9 bases; bases outside gene matches: 11. The CDR3 nucleotides are TGTGCCAGCAGCCCGGACAGGGGTAGGCGGGCTGAGCAGTTCTTC. Translating it yields CASSPDRGRRAEQFF.

The chain combines TRBV5-8 with TRBJ1-2; TRBD1 aligns across 7 bases. V was clipped by 4 bases and J by 5 bases; unmatched bases: 14. CDR1 SGHTS and CDR2 YDEGEE come from the germline V gene. The CDR3 spans 16 residues. CDR3 residues: CASSREGQHIPYGYTF. CDR3 sequence (DNA): TGTGCCAGCAGCCGCGAGGGACAGCACATACCGTATGGCTACACCTTC.

The gene calls are TRBV7-3 and TRBJ1-1; tentatively, D is TRBD1 (6 bases). The germline V and J ends were trimmed by 2 bases and 2 bases, with 18 bases remaining between them. CDR3 size: 17 residues. Germline V gene data show CDR1 as SGHTA and CDR2 as FQGTGA. CDR3 nucleotides: TGTGCCAGCAGCTTATCGGTATTACCAGGGGCCAACACTGAAGCTTTCTTT. Amino acids: CASSLSVLPGANTEAFF.

This clonotype was seen a single time. The chain uses TRBV7-9 and TRBJ2-7; D may be TRBD2 (6 bases). This CDR3 has 16 residues. CDR1 and CDR2 (germline): SEHNR, FQNEAQ (reference sequence). Trimming cost V 4 bases and J 2 bases, with 18 bases left between them. The CDR3 DNA follows: TGTGCCAGCAGCTCCGAAAGGCAGGGAGGTCCCTACGAGCAGTACTTC. Translating gives CASSSERQGGPYEQYF.

The chain recombines TRBV4-1 with TRBJ1-1; D is perhaps TRBD1 (5 bases). CDR1 is MGHRA, CDR2 YSYEKL, per germline. The V gene lost 0 bases and the J gene lost 3 bases, with 11 bases spanning the gap. This CDR3 has 15 residues. The CDR3: CASSQDGGGDTEAFF. CDR3 in DNA: TGCGCCAGCAGCCAAGATGGGGGAGGGGACACTGAAGCTTTCTTT.

This chain connects TRBV11-2 to TRBJ2-7; 10 bases fit TRBD2. The germline V gene has CDR1 SGHAT and CDR2 FQNNGV. Trimming at V came to 0 bases and at J to 4 bases, leaving 3 bases not matched to a gene. The CDR3 extends over 15 amino acids. CDR3 loop: CASSLEAGGGYEQYF. DNA of the CDR3: TGTGCCAGCAGCTTAGAAGCGGGAGGGGGGTACGAGCAGTACTTC.

The V gene is TRBV7-8, the J gene TRBJ2-1; 10 nucleotides match TRBD2. CDR3 length: 16 amino acids. CDR1 and CDR2 (germline): SGHVS, FQNEAQ. V shed 2 bases and J 4 bases; nucleotides not matched to a gene: 5. CDR3: CASSLQREGVYNEQFF. CDR3 nucleotides: TGTGCCAGCAGCTTACAGCGGGAGGGAGTATACAATGAGCAGTTCTTC.

V usage is TRBV19 and J usage is TRBJ2-5; D not resolved. This CDR3 region has 13 residues. Germline lookup yields CDR1 LNHDA and CDR2 SQIVND (reference sequence). The V end was cut by 3 bases, the J end by 5 bases, with 10 bases between. DNA of the CDR3: TGTGCCAGTAGTATGTCACTTGCTGAGACCCAGTACTTC. It translates to CASSMSLAETQYF.

The chain joins TRBV15 to TRBJ2-3, with a tentative D call TRBD2 (5 bases). The germline V and J ends were trimmed by 9 bases and 2 bases, with 12 bases remaining between them. The CDR3 is 13 residues long. CDR1 is LNHNV, CDR2 YYDKDF, per germline (reference sequence). CDR3 bases: TGTGCCACGAGGGAACTACACACAGATACGCAGTATTTT. It encodes CATRELHTDTQYF.

The rearrangement uses TRBV27 and TRBJ2-3, with 10 positions matching TRBD2. There are 15 residues in the CDR3. CDR1 and CDR2 from the germline V gene are MNHEY and SMNVEV (reference sequence). The J segment lost 2 bases and the V segment lost 5 bases, leaving 4 bases of the junction unmatched. For the CDR3, the DNA is TGTGCCAGCAGTCTGGGGACTAGCGTCACAGATACGCAGTATTTT. It translates to CASSLGTSVTDTQYF.

V is TRBV3-1 and J is TRBJ1-1; D is unresolved. The CDR3 runs 14 residues. CDR1 LGHDT and CDR2 YNNKEL come from the germline V gene (reference sequence). Trimming cost V 2 bases and J 3 bases, with 10 bases left between them. The CDR3 nucleotides are TGTGCCAGCAGCCAAACTGGAGAGGACACTGAAGCTTTCTTT. Translated: CASSQTGEDTEAFF.

The chain couples TRBV29-1 to TRBJ1-2; TRBD1 agrees at 8 bases. This CDR3 comprises 13 residues. Germline CDR1 reads SQVTM; CDR2 reads ANQGSEA. V lost 1 base, J lost 6 bases, and 4 bases stayed unmatched. In nucleotides, the CDR3 is TGCAGCGTTGAAGTCAGGGGGCTTCATGGCTACACCTTC. The encoded protein is CSVEVRGLHGYTF. The variable domain in full, completed from reference TRBV29-1 and TRBJ1-2, reads SAVISQKPSRDICQRGTSLTIQCQVDSQVTMMFWYRQQPGQSLTLIATANQGSEATYESGFVIDKFPISRPNLTFSTLTVSNMSPEDSSIYLCSVEVRGLHGYTFGSGTRLTVV.

The sample holds one count of this clonotype. J is TRBJ2-7 and V is TRBV7-9, with unresolved D. CDR3 length: 12 amino acids. V was pared by 5 bases and J by 5 bases, with 10 bases between. The germline gives CDR1 SEHNR, CDR2 FQNEAQ (reference sequence). CDR3 loop: CASSMEWHEQYF. In nucleotides, the CDR3 is TGTGCCAGCAGCATGGAGTGGCACGAGCAGTACTTC.

The CDR3: CASSFVPDTQYF. DNA for the CDR3: TGTGCCAGCAGTTTTGTCCCAGATACGCAGTATTTT. V is TRBV28 and J is TRBJ2-3; D is unresolved. V lost 3 bases, J lost 4 bases, and 5 bases lay in between. The V gene's germline CDR1 is MDHEN and CDR2 SYDVKM. The CDR3 is 12 amino acids.

The chain recombines TRBV29-1 with TRBJ2-7, with 7 bases that match TRBD1. The CDR3 spans 13 residues. Looked up from germline, CDR1 is SQVTM and CDR2 is ANQGSEA. The trim removed 4 bases at V and 5 bases at J, leaving 8 bases unmatched. CDR3 DNA: TGCAGCGTTGTGCTGACAGGGTTCCACGAGCAGTACTTC. Translated: CSVVLTGFHEQYF.

The CDR3 DNA is TGCGCCAGCAGCTCTCCTCGACAGGGAAACTATGGCTACACCTTC. Translating it yields CASSSPRQGNYGYTF. J is TRBJ1-2 and V is TRBV5-1; 7 bases line up with TRBD1. Germline values: CDR1 SGHRS, CDR2 YFSETQ. The CDR3 is made up of 15 amino acids. The ends lost 3 bases at V and 2 bases at J; junction bases unmatched: 7.

The chain carries TRBV7-9 and TRBJ2-7; D is perhaps TRBD1 or TRBD2 (6 bases each). Trimming left V 3 bases short and J 0 bases short, with 9 bases between. This CDR3 has 14 residues. Germline values: CDR1 SEHNR, CDR2 FQNEAQ (reference sequence). The CDR3 nucleotides read TGTGCCAGCAGCTTGACGGGGGCCTCCTACGAGCAGTACTTC. Residues: CASSLTGASYEQYF.

The chain uses TRBV15 and TRBJ2-1; D remains unclear. The CDR3 runs 15 residues. Between the trimmed V and J ends, which lost 0 bases and 4 bases, there was a span of 10 bases. Germline-derived CDR1 and CDR2 are LNHNV and YYDKDF (reference sequence). CDR3 protein: CATSRERLPYNEQFF. For the CDR3, the DNA is TGTGCCACCAGCAGAGAAAGGCTCCCGTACAATGAGCAGTTCTTC.

This clonotype showed up just once. This chain joins TRBV28 and TRBJ2-1, with D tentatively TRBD1 or TRBD2 (5 bases each). The CDR3 contains 16 residues. Germline assignment: CDR1 MDHEN and CDR2 SYDVKM. Deletions cut 5 bases from V and 8 bases from J, with 22 bases between. In DNA form, the CDR3 reads TGTGCCAGCAGTACAACCCGGGAACTAGTGGGGGATGAGCAGTTCTTC. Its translation is CASSTTRELVGDEQFF.